The 20 T cell receptor beta chains reported below all come from one sample, sequenced in a study of blood T cells in healthy people across ages. The second PCR ran 7 to 11 cycles with a sample-barcoded 5' primer and J-beta primers. TCRdb processed the 5' RACE reads anew with MiXCR; each CDR3 protein has one entry. The profile covers approximately 730,000 distinct CDR3 sequences, with roughly 53% appearing a single time and around 40% taken by the ten largest. Sequencing was carried out using blood. These receptors were collected from a man at least 80 years old in good health.

This chain links TRBV3-1 with TRBJ2-1; D may be TRBD1 or TRBD2 (5 bases each). CDR1 and CDR2 (germline): LGHDT, YNNKEL (reference sequence). Between the trimmed V and J ends, which lost 4 bases and 9 bases, there was a span of 13 bases. This CDR3 comprises 13 residues. The CDR3 nucleotides read TGTGCCAGCAGCCGCGCCGGGGCGGGTGAGCAGTTCTTC. Translated: CASSRAGAGEQFF.

This clonotype was picked up one time. The genes are TRBV15 and TRBJ2-1, with no clear D. CDR1 LNHNV and CDR2 YYDKDF come from the germline V gene (reference sequence). Trimming stripped 2 bases from V and 8 bases from J, with 10 bases between. The length of the CDR3 is 13 residues. In DNA, the CDR3 is TGTGCCACCAGCAGACGGATGGGATATGAGCAGTTCTTC. This gives the protein CATSRRMGYEQFF.

This chain connects TRBV9 to TRBJ2-2; D may correspond to TRBD1 or TRBD2 (7 bases each). V lost 0 bases and J lost 3, with 15 bases in between. Germline V gives CDR1 SGDLS, CDR2 YYNGEE. This CDR3 comprises 17 residues. In DNA form, the CDR3 reads TGTGCCAGCAGCGTAGACAGGGGAGGGGGCGACACCGGGGAGCTGTTTTTT. Translation: CASSVDRGGGDTGELFF.

This clonotype has ten or more counts. A much larger clonotype is one base distant, so this may be a read error. The chain couples TRBV11-1 to TRBJ2-7; no reliable D call. Trimming pared 11 bases from V and 7 bases from J, leaving 6 bases between. Germline V gene lookup returns CDR1 SGHAT and CDR2 FQDESV (reference sequence). CDR3 length equals 8 residues. The DNA for the CDR3 is TGTGCCCGTAATGAGCAGTACTTC. Its translation is CARNEQYF.

J is TRBJ1-1 and V is TRBV29-1; TRBD1 aligns across 12 bases. From germline, CDR1 is SQVTM and CDR2 ANQGSEA. The ends lost 6 bases at V and 1 base at J; junction bases unmatched: 6. CDR3 length: 15 residues. This chain's CDR3 is CSVGDRGLKNTEAFF. The DNA of the CDR3 is TGCAGCGTGGGGGACAGGGGGCTAAAGAACACTGAAGCTTTCTTT.

This clonotype was detected once. This chain joins TRBV4-1 and TRBJ1-1; D is perhaps TRBD1 (5 bases). Trimming removed 0 bases at V and 1 base at J, with 12 bases between. The V gene's germline CDR1 is MGHRA and CDR2 YSYEKL. CDR3 length equals 16 residues. CDR3 protein: CASSQDRGDRNTEAFF. The CDR3 DNA reads as TGCGCCAGCAGCCAAGACCGGGGCGACAGGAACACTGAAGCTTTCTTT.

J is TRBJ2-1 and V is TRBV5-1; TRBD2 agrees at 10 bases. The V gene's germline CDR1 is SGHRS and CDR2 YFSETQ. With 5 bases clipped from V and 2 bases from J, the junction kept 7 bases outside the gene matches. This CDR3 is built from 16 residues. The DNA for the CDR3 is TGCGCCAGCAGAACAGGACTAGCGGAGACCTACAATGAGCAGTTCTTC. Its protein is CASRTGLAETYNEQFF.

This clonotype was seen more than once but under ten times. V usage is TRBV25-1 and J usage is TRBJ1-2, with D unresolved. The CDR3 is 14 residues long. Trimming took 1 base from V and 0 from J, leaving 6 bases between them. Germline-derived CDR1 and CDR2 are MGHDK and SYGVNS. The CDR3 DNA reads as TGTGCCAGCAGTGAATTGGGTACTAACTATGGCTACACCTTC. This translates into CASSELGTNYGYTF.

The chain employs TRBV21-1 and TRBJ1-1; no DNA check was done on the table's D call, TRBD1. TRBV21-1 is marked as a pseudogene. The CDR3 sequence is 17 residues long. The CDR3 sequence is CASSESPGTGKNTEAFF. The CDR3, as DNA: TGTGCCAGCAGCGAAAGTCCCGGGACAGGGAAGAACACTGAAGCTTTCTTT.

In this sample, this clonotype turned up a few times. This chain joins TRBV5-5 and TRBJ2-6; a possible D gene is TRBD2 (5 bases). Germline V gene lookup returns CDR1 SGHKS and CDR2 YYEKEE (reference sequence). This CDR3 has 16 amino acids. Trimming removed 0 bases from V and 0 bases from J, with 7 bases in between. For the CDR3, the DNA is TGTGCCAGCAGCTTGGCGGCGGGCTCTGGGGCCAACGTCCTGACTTTC. It specifies CASSLAAGSGANVLTF.

V and J are TRBV11-3 and TRBJ2-5; D might be TRBD1 or TRBD2, each matching 5 bases. The J call may be faulty, since TRBJ2-7 better matches the DNA end. There are 15 residues in the CDR3. Germline values: CDR1 SGHNT, CDR2 YENEEA. Here the CDR3 reads CASSLAGSGSGEQYF. The DNA of the CDR3 is TGTGCCAGCAGCTTAGCAGGGTCGGGCAGCGGCGAGCAGTACTTC.

The chain employs TRBV3-1 and TRBJ2-5; 9 bases are shared with TRBD2. Gene TRBJ2-7 matches the end of the DNA better, so the J call may be wrong. Germline V gives CDR1 LGHDT, CDR2 YNNKEL (reference sequence). The length of the CDR3 is 15 residues. CDR3 in DNA: TGTGCCAGCAGCCCCACGGCTAGCGGGACCCACGAGCAGTACTTC. It yields the protein CASSPTASGTHEQYF.

The genes are TRBV18 and TRBJ1-1, with TRBD1 as a possible D gene (5 bases). Germline V lookup: CDR1 KGHSH, CDR2 LQKENI. The CDR3 has 13 residues. V lost 6 bases, J lost 7 bases, and 15 bases lay in between. The CDR3 nucleotides are TGTGCCAGCTCGCCGAAACAACAGGATGAAGCTTTCTTT. Translating gives CASSPKQQDEAFF.

V gene TRBV12-3 or TRBV12-4 combines with J gene TRBJ2-3; D may be TRBD1 (5 bases). Between the trimmed V and J ends, which lost 7 bases and 6 bases, there was a span of 20 bases. This CDR3 has 15 amino acids. The CDR3 spells CASTKGKQVADTQYF. In DNA form, the CDR3 reads TGTGCCAGCACTAAAGGGAAACAGGTTGCCGATACGCAGTATTTT.

The table lists this clonotype with a few counts. For the CDR3, the DNA is TGCGCCAGCAGCGATCGGGGCGAAGTAACCTATGGCTACACCTTC. It is translated as CASSDRGEVTYGYTF. This chain connects TRBV5-1 to TRBJ1-2, with a possible D match to TRBD1 (5 bases). Germline V gene lookup returns CDR1 SGHRS and CDR2 YFSETQ. The germline V and J ends were trimmed by 4 bases and 4 bases, with 17 bases remaining between them. CDR3 size: 15 residues.

The rearrangement uses TRBV24-1 and TRBJ2-1; 9 bases are shared with TRBD1. The V gene end was trimmed by 2 bases and the J gene end by 4 bases; junction bases not matched to a gene: 2. This CDR3 has 15 amino acids. The V gene's germline CDR1 is KGHDR and CDR2 SFDVKD. Written as DNA, the CDR3 is TGTGCCACCAGTGATTACGGGACAGGGTACAATGAGCAGTTCTTC. This encodes CATSDYGTGYNEQFF.

V usage is TRBV6-5 and J usage is TRBJ2-4, with 13 bases matching TRBD2. Matching the DNA end better, TRBJ2-7 makes the J call doubtful. Germline V lookup: CDR1 MNHEY, CDR2 SVGAGI. The CDR3 has 17 amino acids. This CDR3 is CASSYSPGLAGPYEQYF. CDR3 nucleotides: TGTGCCAGCAGTTACTCCCCGGGACTAGCGGGGCCCTACGAGCAGTACTTC.

This clonotype was seen ten or more times. The J gene is TRBJ2-5, the V gene TRBV5-1; 11 bases map to TRBD2. Germline V lookup: CDR1 SGHRS, CDR2 YFSETQ. The CDR3 runs 16 residues. Unmatched junction bases numbered 9, after V lost 4 bases and J lost 4 bases. The chain's CDR3 is CASSGTSGSRGETQYF. In DNA form, the CDR3 reads TGCGCCAGCAGCGGGACTAGCGGCTCAAGGGGAGAGACCCAGTACTTC.

The chain is built from TRBV11-2 and TRBJ2-1, with TRBD2 matching 9 bases. V trimming: 5 bases; J trimming: 5 bases; junction bases outside the gene matches: 13. CDR3 length: 17 residues. In germline, CDR1 is SGHAT, CDR2 FQNNGV. The CDR3 nucleotides are TGTGCCAGCAGCACAAGGGGGACTAGCAAACCAGACAATGAGCAGTTCTTC. It translates to CASSTRGTSKPDNEQFF. The full variable domain, its missing parts supplied by reference TRBV11-2 and TRBJ2-1, is EAGVAQSPRYKIIEKRQSVAFWCNPISGHATLYWYQQILGQGPKLLIQFQNNGVVDDSQLPKDRFSAERLKGVDSTLKIQPAKLEDSAVYLCASSTRGTSKPDNEQFFGPGTRLTVL.

As to this clonotype: One junction end does not reproduce the germline sequence, and a read error may be involved. The chain uses TRBV5-1 and TRBJ1-2; D perhaps matches TRBD1 (6 bases). Germline CDR1 and CDR2: SGHRS and YFSETQ. CDR3 length equals 17 residues. CDR3 residues: CASSPVGRGEIDYDYTF. Here the CDR3 DNA reads TGCGCCAGCAGCCCCGTAGGCAGGGGCGAGATAGACTATGACTACACCTTC.